This T cell receptor (beta chain) was found in a study of T cell repertoires in cytomegalovirus infection. Study-wide context: CMV infection plus the matching HLA type was flagged by public TCR beta signatures. Overall study findings and caveats: HLA-C-restricted CMV-specific TCR beta clonotypes were dominant in the ex vivo response. Carriers of CMV plus the relevant HLA were identified by cumulative public TCR beta family frequency.

A single record per CDR3 protein comes from TCRdb applying MiXCR to the reads. The table records tens of thousands of distinct CDR3 sequences, around 20% of them present only once. A remark on this clonotype: Its antigen is as yet unknown.

V was cut by 7 bases and J by 0 bases, with 15 bases left in between. Germline V gene lookup returns CDR1 SGHTA and CDR2 FQGNSA. The length of the CDR3 is 16 residues. The sequence came from a human donor in good health (CMV status not recorded). Some clones in this sample may be carry-over from other donors' samples. The rearrangement uses TRBV7-2 and TRBJ2-2; tentatively, D is TRBD1 (5 bases). This specimen consisted of CD8+ T cells from cultured PBMCs, obtained from culture after CMV antigen stimulation. CDR3 sequence (DNA): TGTGCCAGCACCATCCTAGGGGCAGCGAACACCGGGGAGCTGTTTTTT. Amino acid sequence: CASTILGAANTGELFF.